Each of the 19 T cell receptor beta chains below was sequenced from the same sample in a study of blood T cells in healthy people across ages. The authors ran a second PCR of roughly 6 to 12 cycles using a sample-barcoded 5' primer and a J-beta primer mix. TCRdb fed the 5' RACE reads into MiXCR, producing one record per CDR3 protein. The data contain approximately 800,000 distinct CDR3 sequences, roughly 34% of them seen just once; the ten biggest clones take up under 15%. The sample taken for sequencing was blood. The receptors come from a man aged 18-30 years in good health.

V is TRBV6-2 or TRBV6-3 and J is TRBJ2-5; possible D gene TRBD1, 5 bases. Per the germline V gene, CDR1 is MNHEY and CDR2 is SVGEGT. Trimming removed 6 bases from V and 11 bases from J, with 25 bases in between. The CDR3 has 15 amino acids. The DNA of the CDR3 is TGTGCCAGCAGACCTGACAGTGACTCCACCCTTGAGCAGTACTTC. This codes for CASRPDSDSTLEQYF.

This chain connects TRBV9 to TRBJ2-7; 8 bases are a match to TRBD2. Unmatched junction bases numbered 19, after V lost 4 bases and J lost 7 bases. The CDR3 runs to 17 residues. Germline CDR1 and CDR2: SGDLS and YYNGEE. This CDR3 is CASSPGISGTSYNEQYF. DNA for the CDR3: TGTGCCAGCAGCCCCGGGATTAGCGGGACGTCCTACAATGAGCAGTACTTC.

This clonotype was seen only a few times. The chain employs TRBV5-1 and TRBJ2-7; D possibly uses TRBD1 or TRBD2 (5 bases each). The CDR3 has 13 residues. Trimming took off 0 bases at V and 11 bases at J, with 15 bases between the two ends. The germline CDR1 and CDR2 sequences are SGHRS and YFSETQ. CDR3 sequence reads: CASSLGPGTTEYF. The CDR3 DNA follows: TGCGCCAGCAGCTTGGGACCCGGGACCACGGAGTACTTC.

V and J are TRBV29-1 and TRBJ2-3; 11 bases map to TRBD2. V was clipped by 4 bases and J by 4 bases; unmatched bases: 7. This CDR3 contains 15 residues. Germline assignment: CDR1 SQVTM and CDR2 ANQGSEA. CDR3 in DNA: TGCAGCGTTGCTTGGCTAGCGGGAGGACCAGATACGCAGTATTTT. It is translated as CSVAWLAGGPDTQYF.

In its sample, this clonotype was seen many times. The chain recombines TRBV4-3 with TRBJ2-4; D is possibly TRBD2 (5 bases). The CDR3 length is 14 residues. The V gene lost 0 bases and the J gene lost 12 bases, with 15 bases spanning the gap. Germline loops: CDR1 LGHNA, CDR2 YSLEER. The CDR3: CASSQESRARAQYF. The CDR3 bases are TGCGCCAGCAGCCAAGAATCGAGGGCTCGCGCTCAGTACTTC.

The rearrangement links TRBV29-1 to TRBJ1-1; D is undetermined. V lost 8 bases and J lost 1, with 14 bases in between. The CDR3 length is 13 residues. Germline CDR1 and CDR2: SQVTM and ANQGSEA. Here the CDR3 reads CSTSDGPNTEAFF. DNA of the CDR3: TGCAGCACCTCGGACGGGCCGAACACTGAAGCTTTCTTT.

This clonotype came up a few times. CDR3 sequence reads: CASSVLPRDEQYF. The DNA of the CDR3 is TGTGCCAGCAGTGTCCTCCCCAGGGACGAGCAGTACTTC. The gene calls are TRBV2 and TRBJ2-7, with D tentatively TRBD1 (5 bases). Trimming removed 4 bases at V and 5 bases at J, with 12 bases between. This CDR3 comprises 13 residues. CDR1 and CDR2 (germline): SNHLY, FYNNEI.

The chain combines TRBV10-3 with TRBJ2-7; 8 positions agree with TRBD1. The J call may be incorrect, as the DNA end agrees better with TRBJ2-5. This CDR3 has 15 residues. Germline-derived CDR1 and CDR2 are ENHRY and SYGVKD. The CDR3 sequence: CAISEAPGGLETQYF. DNA for the CDR3: TGTGCCATCAGTGAGGCGCCAGGGGGCTTGGAGACCCAGTACTTC.

The chain recombines TRBV25-1 with TRBJ2-1; D is possibly TRBD1 (5 bases). The V and J ends lost 3 bases and 1 base respectively, with 10 bases between them. Germline V CDR1 and CDR2: MGHDK, SYGVNS. The CDR3 has 15 residues. The CDR3, as DNA: TGTGCCAGCAGTGAGTGGGCAGGGTCCTACAATGAGCAGTTCTTC. It yields the protein CASSEWAGSYNEQFF.

This clonotype was detected ten times or more. The gene calls are TRBV20-1 and TRBJ1-5; D unresolved. V lost 5 bases and J lost 4, with 15 bases in between. The CDR3 consists of 14 residues. Germline CDR1 and CDR2: DFQATT and SNEGSKA (reference sequence). The CDR3 protein is CSASTEEINQPQHF. The DNA of the CDR3 is TGCAGTGCTTCGACGGAGGAGATTAATCAGCCCCAGCATTTT.

This chain connects TRBV7-2 to TRBJ2-2; possibly TRBD2 for D (6 bases). Trimming cost V 4 bases and J 4 bases, with 13 bases left between them. The CDR3 totals 15 residues. CDR1 is SGHTA and CDR2 is FQGNSA in the germline V gene. Here the CDR3 DNA reads TGTGCCAGCAGCTGGGAGGTACTATTCACCGGGGAGCTGTTTTTT. Amino acid sequence: CASSWEVLFTGELFF.

This clonotype was seen more than once but under ten times. The chain has TRBV30 and TRBJ2-7; D might be TRBD1 (5 bases). The germline V gene has CDR1 GTSNPN and CDR2 SVGIG (reference sequence). The CDR3 consists of 13 residues. V dropped 4 bases and J dropped 7 bases, with 17 bases sitting between them. CDR3 in amino acids: CAWTSGLTWEQYF. The CDR3 region has the DNA TGTGCCTGGACATCAGGGCTTACCTGGGAGCAGTACTTC.

This clonotype turned up a few times. The J gene is TRBJ1-2, the V gene TRBV18, with D possibly being TRBD1 (5 bases). Germline V gene data show CDR1 as KGHSH and CDR2 as LQKENI. The V gene lost 3 bases and the J gene lost 3 bases, with 11 bases spanning the gap. CDR3 size: 14 residues. Here the CDR3 DNA reads TGTGCCAGCTCACCGGGGCAACAGGACTATGGCTACACCTTC. Its translation: CASSPGQQDYGYTF. Full variable domain (rest looked up from reference TRBV18 and TRBJ1-2): NAGVMQNPRHLVRRRGQEARLRCSPMKGHSHVYWYRQLPEEGLKFMVYLQKENIIDESGMPKERFSAEFPKEGPSILRIQQVVRGDSAAYFCASSPGQQDYGYTFGSGTRLTVV.

This clonotype was detected many times. This chain connects TRBV5-1 to TRBJ2-1; 7 nucleotides agree with TRBD1. The germline CDR1 and CDR2 sequences are SGHRS and YFSETQ. The CDR3 is made up of 16 amino acids. V lost 4 bases and J lost 4; bases outside the gene matches: 11. Written as DNA, the CDR3 is TGCGCCAGCAGCCAAAAATCAGGGGGAGTTTACAATGAGCAGTTCTTC. Protein product: CASSQKSGGVYNEQFF. Drawing the rest from reference TRBV5-1 and TRBJ2-1, the complete variable domain is KAGVTQTPRYLIKTRGQQVTLSCSPISGHRSVSWYQQTPGQGLQFLFEYFSETQRNKGNFPGRFSGRQFSNSRSEMNVSTLELGDSALYLCASSQKSGGVYNEQFFGPGTRLTVL.

This clonotype was recorded many times. This sequence joins TRBV14 and TRBJ2-1, with D possibly being TRBD1 or TRBD2 (5 bases each). CDR3 size: 15 residues. V lost 3 bases and J lost 4, with 13 bases in between. Germline assignment: CDR1 SGHDN and CDR2 FVKESK. Here the CDR3 reads CASSHGTKIYNEQFF. In DNA, the CDR3 is TGTGCCAGCAGCCACGGGACGAAAATTTACAATGAGCAGTTCTTC.

This clonotype was counted between two and nine times. This chain connects TRBV5-1 to TRBJ2-2, with D possibly being TRBD1 (6 bases). The CDR3 covers 15 residues. The V gene lost 4 bases and the J gene lost 5 bases, with 15 bases spanning the gap. The germline V gene encodes CDR1 SGHRS and CDR2 YFSETQ. For the CDR3, the DNA is TGCGCCAGCAGCCTTGGACAGCTGAAGACCGGGGAGCTGTTTTTT. Translating gives CASSLGQLKTGELFF.

With regard to this clonotype: A much larger clone differs by one base, so this may be a read error. This chain connects TRBV20-1 to TRBJ2-1, with TRBD1 matching 7 bases. Trimming at V came to 5 bases and at J to 4 bases, leaving 5 bases not matched to a gene. The germline CDR1 and CDR2 sequences are DFQATT and SNEGSKA (reference sequence). The length of the CDR3 is 13 residues. The CDR3 region is CSAGKGAYNEQFF. CDR3 nucleotide sequence: TGCAGTGCTGGGAAGGGGGCTTACAATGAGCAGTTCTTC.

The chain combines TRBV5-1 with TRBJ1-2; D call uncertain. Trimming removed 0 bases from V and 5 bases from J, with 11 bases in between. CDR3 length equals 14 residues. Germline V CDR1 and CDR2: SGHRS, YFSETQ. In DNA form, the CDR3 reads TGCGCCAGCAGCTTGGAAAGTACGATTTATGGCTACACCTTC. Translated: CASSLESTIYGYTF.

The chain carries TRBV12-3 or TRBV12-4 and TRBJ1-1; D may be TRBD1 (6 bases). The CDR3 loop spans 13 amino acids. The V end was cut by 6 bases, the J end by 6 bases, with 14 bases between. CDR3 protein: CASSLQGQAEAFF. Written as DNA, the CDR3 is TGTGCCAGCAGCCTACAGGGCCAGGCTGAAGCTTTCTTT.